This passage covers 27 T cell receptor beta chains from one sample sequenced in a study of CD8 T cells in ankylosing spondylitis (dated by TCRdb to 2015 to 2018). Library creation used 5' RACE. Sequencer: Illumina HiSeq 2500. TCRdb's own reprocessing of the public reads used fastp at Q25 and MiXCR and kept productive beta chains. Rows with one shared CDR3 protein collapse into an entry with the most common genes and DNA. The sample table lists about 350,000 distinct CDR3 sequences, roughly 20% of them with a count of one. The top ten hold around 13% of the sample. The specimen was blood, either unsorted or a sorted T cell fraction (not recorded which). The receptor set was obtained from a male donor with ankylosing spondylitis or in good health (not recorded which).

This clonotype was seen more than once but under ten times. V usage is TRBV29-1 and J usage is TRBJ2-1; TRBD1 matches 7 bases. Germline V gene data show CDR1 as SQVTM and CDR2 as ANQGSEA. With 0 bases clipped from V and 5 bases from J, the junction kept 13 bases outside the gene matches. This CDR3 has 17 residues. In DNA form, the CDR3 reads TGCAGCGTTGAAGAGACAGGGCCACCTGACGAGGACAATGAGCAGTTCTTC. It translates to CSVEETGPPDEDNEQFF.

This clonotype was detected a few times. The chain joins TRBV13 to TRBJ2-5, with D perhaps TRBD1 (6 bases). The CDR3 totals 16 residues. V was pared by 1 base and J by 5 bases, with 17 bases between. CDR1 PRHDT and CDR2 FYEKMQ come from the germline V gene (reference sequence). This chain's CDR3 is CASSLDRGPDRETQYF. CDR3 coding DNA: TGTGCCAGCAGCTTAGATCGGGGCCCCGACAGGGAGACCCAGTACTTC.

This sequence joins TRBV20-1 and TRBJ2-3, with TRBD2 matching over 11 bases. Trimming took 0 bases from V and 5 from J; bases not matched to a gene: 7. The germline gives CDR1 DFQATT, CDR2 SNEGSKA (reference sequence). This CDR3 region has 16 residues. CDR3 sequence (DNA): TGCAGTGCTAGAGAAGAATTCGGACTAGCGGGAGATACGCAGTATTTT. Encoded protein: CSAREEFGLAGDTQYF.

This clonotype occurred many times. The rearrangement links TRBV20-1 to TRBJ2-3; 8 bases are a match to TRBD2. Germline values: CDR1 DFQATT, CDR2 SNEGSKA (reference sequence). J lost 1 base, V lost 1 base, and 7 bases had no gene match. CDR3 length equals 16 residues. The CDR3 sequence: CSARVGGAPRTDTQYF. As DNA, the CDR3 is TGCAGTGCTAGAGTCGGGGGGGCTCCCCGCACAGATACGCAGTATTTT.

This clonotype was seen a handful of times. V usage is TRBV20-1 and J usage is TRBJ2-5; 8 bases match TRBD2. This CDR3 is built from 16 residues. Germline CDR1 DFQATT, CDR2 SNEGSKA (reference sequence). V dropped 0 bases and J dropped 2; count of bases not matched to a gene: 8. As DNA, the CDR3 is TGCAGTGCTAGAGATTACGCGGGGGGCTGGCAAGAGACCCAGTACTTC. Protein product: CSARDYAGGWQETQYF.

The gene calls are TRBV12-3 or TRBV12-4 and TRBJ2-3; TRBD1 agrees at 9 bases. J gave up 6 bases and V 1 base, and 11 bases lay outside the gene matches. CDR3 length equals 17 residues. CDR3 region: CASSLEGGTGRGDTQYF. In DNA form, the CDR3 reads TGTGCCAGCAGTTTAGAGGGCGGGACAGGGAGAGGGGATACGCAGTATTTT.

The rearrangement links TRBV6-1 to TRBJ2-6, with D unclear. CDR1 is MNHNS and CDR2 is SASEGT in the germline V gene. V dropped 6 bases and J dropped 2 bases, with 20 bases sitting between them. The CDR3 consists of 18 residues. In DNA, the CDR3 is TGTGCCAGCAGCGACTTAAACTTCCGATTTCCTGGGGCCAACGTCCTGACTTTC. As protein: CASSDLNFRFPGANVLTF.

The chain employs TRBV3-1 and TRBJ2-7; D may be TRBD1 or TRBD2 (5 bases each). CDR1 and CDR2 from the germline V gene are LGHDT and YNNKEL (reference sequence). Trimming pared 5 bases from V and 5 bases from J, leaving 16 bases between. This CDR3 has 14 amino acids. CDR3 DNA sequence: TGTGCCAGCAGCTCCGAGGGGCTAACACACGAGCAGTACTTC. Its protein product is CASSSEGLTHEQYF.

V and J are TRBV10-2 and TRBJ2-7, with D possibly being TRBD2 (7 bases). Trimming removed 8 bases from V and 6 bases from J, with 20 bases in between. The CDR3 extends over 14 amino acids. Looked up from germline, CDR1 is WSHSY and CDR2 is SAAADI. The CDR3 DNA follows: TGCGCCAGCCGGGGGCAAGGGGGGGTAGGCGAGCAGTACTTC. Its protein is CASRGQGGVGEQYF.

The chain couples TRBV4-1 to TRBJ2-3; 10 bases line up with TRBD2. CDR1 and CDR2 from the germline V gene are MGHRA and YSYEKL. V lost 5 bases, J lost 6 bases, and 8 bases stayed unmatched. This CDR3 region has 15 residues. The CDR3 is CASSGVAGGPDTQYF. The CDR3 DNA follows: TGCGCCAGCAGCGGGGTAGCGGGGGGTCCGGATACGCAGTATTTT.

The table lists this clonotype with a few counts. The chain is built from TRBV15 and TRBJ1-1; 8 positions match TRBD1. The CDR3 spans 14 residues. Germline V lookup: CDR1 LNHNV, CDR2 YYDKDF (reference sequence). The trim removed 7 bases at V and 1 base at J, leaving 5 bases unmatched. This chain's CDR3 is CATNDRGGNTEAFF. In DNA form, the CDR3 reads TGTGCCACCAACGACAGGGGTGGGAACACTGAAGCTTTCTTT. Variable domain in full (rest from reference TRBV15 and TRBJ1-1): DAMVIQNPRYQVTQFGKPVTLSCSQTLNHNVMYWYQQKSSQAPKLLFHYYDKDFNNEADTPDNFQSRRPNTSFCFLDIRSPGLGDTAMYLCATNDRGGNTEAFFGQGTRLTVV.

This rearrangement joins TRBV29-1 to TRBJ2-5; 8 nucleotides match TRBD2. V was clipped by 3 bases and J by 1 base; unmatched bases: 1. Germline lookup yields CDR1 SQVTM and CDR2 ANQGSEA. CDR3 length: 13 amino acids. The CDR3 is CSVELAGQETQYF. CDR3 nucleotide sequence: TGCAGCGTTGAGCTAGCGGGCCAAGAGACCCAGTACTTC.

There are a few counts of this clonotype. The V call is TRBV11-2, the J call TRBJ2-7; D unresolved. CDR3 size: 15 residues. Deletions cut 2 bases from V and 3 bases from J, with 14 bases between. Germline lookup yields CDR1 SGHAT and CDR2 FQNNGV. The CDR3 DNA follows: TGTGCCAGCAGCTTAACTGCTGACCCGATCTACGAGCAGTACTTC. This translates into CASSLTADPIYEQYF.

The chain combines TRBV7-9 with TRBJ1-1; tentative D call: TRBD1 (6 bases). This CDR3 has 15 amino acids. V was shortened by 4 bases and J by 1 base, with 13 bases between the two germline ends. Looked up from germline, CDR1 is SEHNR and CDR2 is FQNEAQ (reference sequence). The CDR3 is CASSSLRGQNTEAFF. The CDR3 DNA reads as TGTGCCAGCAGCTCCCTCAGGGGCCAGAACACTGAAGCTTTCTTT.

This clonotype was seen more than once but under ten times. The chain links TRBV6-5 to TRBJ2-1, with D maybe TRBD1 (5 bases). Trimming removed 0 bases at V and 4 bases at J, with 10 bases between. The CDR3 extends over 15 amino acids. From germline, CDR1 is MNHEY and CDR2 SVGAGI. CDR3: CASSYSMGLYNEQFF. Here the CDR3 DNA reads TGTGCCAGCAGTTACTCGATGGGGCTTTACAATGAGCAGTTCTTC.

The rearrangement links TRBV6-1 to TRBJ2-7, with D hard to call. Germline V CDR1 and CDR2: MNHNS, SASEGT. V lost 6 bases and J lost 7, with 13 bases in between. The CDR3 length is 12 residues. CDR3 sequence: CASRLNNLEQYF. DNA for the CDR3: TGTGCCAGCAGACTAAACAATCTAGAGCAGTACTTC.

This clonotype was observed a few times. The gene calls are TRBV6-2 or TRBV6-3 and TRBJ2-7, with 8 bases that match TRBD1. The V segment lost 7 bases and the J segment 7 bases; nucleotides outside the gene matches: 15. There are 15 residues in the CDR3. Germline V gene lookup returns CDR1 MNHEY and CDR2 SVGEGT. The CDR3 loop is CASTDSLGQAREQYF. CDR3 coding DNA: TGTGCCAGCACCGACTCATTGGGACAGGCTAGGGAGCAGTACTTC.

This clonotype was seen only a few times. The chain is built from TRBV7-3 and TRBJ2-1, with a tentative D call TRBD1 (6 bases). Germline-derived CDR1 and CDR2 are SGHTA and FQGTGA. This CDR3 spans 17 amino acids. Trimming shortened V by 5 bases and J by 0 bases, and 17 bases separated the two germline ends. CDR3 DNA sequence: TGTGCCAGCAGCCAAGACCGGGGACAAAGCTCCTACAATGAGCAGTTCTTC. Amino acid sequence: CASSQDRGQSSYNEQFF.

The chain combines TRBV12-3 or TRBV12-4 with TRBJ2-1; D call uncertain. Between the trimmed V and J ends, which lost 4 bases and 3 bases, there was a span of 13 bases. The CDR3 has 15 amino acids. This chain's CDR3 is CASSSSPMIYNEQFF. The DNA of the CDR3 is TGTGCCAGCAGTTCCTCCCCCATGATCTACAATGAGCAGTTCTTC.

The chain employs TRBV7-7 and TRBJ2-5; D uncertain. CDR3 length equals 13 residues. V lost 5 bases and J 5 bases, leaving 12 bases between the germline ends. CDR1 and CDR2 (germline): SSHAT, FNYEAQ (reference sequence). The CDR3 coding sequence is TGTGCCAGCAGCCCCTCCCAGGCGGAGACCCAGTACTTC. It codes for CASSPSQAETQYF.

This clonotype was observed a few times. The rearrangement joins TRBV29-1 to TRBJ2-2; 7 positions match TRBD1. With V trimmed by 1 base and J by 7 bases, 6 bases remained unmatched. The CDR3 is 14 residues long. The V gene's germline CDR1 is SQVTM and CDR2 ANQGSEA. In DNA, the CDR3 is TGCAGCGTTGAAGTAGGGACAGAGGACGGGGAGCTGTTTTTT. The encoded protein is CSVEVGTEDGELFF.

A few counts support this clonotype. This rearrangement joins TRBV7-3 to TRBJ2-7; no firm D call. This CDR3 has 13 amino acids. CDR1 SGHTA and CDR2 FQGTGA come from the germline V gene. V lost 2 bases and J 5 bases, leaving 10 bases between the germline ends. CDR3 protein: CASSLSPADEQYF. The CDR3 DNA reads TGTGCCAGCAGCTTATCGCCGGCTGACGAGCAGTACTTC.

There are a few counts of this clonotype. The V call is TRBV7-2, the J call TRBJ2-3; 9 bases map to TRBD2. Germline V CDR1 and CDR2: SGHTA, FQGNSA. This CDR3 is built from 16 residues. Trimming at V came to 2 bases and at J to 2 bases, leaving 5 bases not matched to a gene. Written as DNA, the CDR3 is TGTGCCAGCAGCTTACTCCTAGCGGGGAACACAGATACGCAGTATTTT. Translated: CASSLLLAGNTDTQYF.

The chain joins TRBV15 to TRBJ2-1, with TRBD2 matching over 15 bases. Germline V gene lookup returns CDR1 LNHNV and CDR2 YYDKDF (reference sequence). The V and J ends lost 4 bases and 12 bases, in that order; junction bases with no gene match: 7. The CDR3 spans 15 residues. CDR3 DNA: TGTGCCACCAGCATAAGGACTAGCGGGGGGGGCGGGCAGTTCTTC. Its translation is CATSIRTSGGGGQFF.

This clonotype has only a few counts. The gene calls are TRBV29-1 and TRBJ2-3; the match to TRBD1 covers 7 bases. The CDR3 has 15 amino acids. Germline V gene sequence: CDR1 SQVTM, CDR2 ANQGSEA. J was trimmed by 2 bases and V by 6 bases; bases with no gene match: 11. CDR3 loop: CSVPRQGRTTDTQYF. For the CDR3, the DNA is TGCAGCGTCCCTCGACAGGGAAGGACCACAGATACGCAGTATTTT.

The sample holds a few counts of this clonotype. The rearrangement joins TRBV16 to TRBJ1-2; TRBD1 matches 10 bases. J lost 4 bases, V lost 3 bases, and 5 bases had no gene match. Germline CDR1 is KGHSY and CDR2 is FQNENV. This CDR3 has 15 amino acids. The CDR3 here is CASSQTGQGLYGYTF. In DNA, the CDR3 is TGTGCCAGCAGCCAGACGGGACAGGGGCTCTATGGCTACACCTTC.

This clonotype was seen many times. The chain has TRBV10-3 and TRBJ2-7; 8 bases are shared with TRBD1. There are 14 residues in the CDR3. The germline CDR1 and CDR2 sequences are ENHRY and SYGVKD. The V segment lost 6 bases and the J segment 2 bases; nucleotides outside the gene matches: 6. As DNA, the CDR3 is TGTGCCATCAGCGACCGGGACAGGACCTACGAGCAGTACTTC. It translates to CAISDRDRTYEQYF.